What follows are 27 T cell receptor beta chains derived from one specimen sequenced in a study of blood T cell repertoires in COVID-19. TCRdb's table, derived via immunoSEQ multiplex PCR, lists solely in-frame clones and lacks some. Here the sample spans some 400,000 clones, around 86% being singletons. Sequences were obtained from peripheral blood. These receptors originate from a human donor in a cohort sampled during active COVID-19.

V gene TRBV18 combines with J gene TRBJ2-1, with 15 bases matching TRBD2. J lost 9 bases, V lost 6 bases, and 12 bases had no gene match. The CDR3 has 17 residues. Germline CDR1 and CDR2: KGHSH and LQKENI. CDR3 nucleotide sequence: TGTGCCAGCTCCCCGGGACTAGCGGGAGGCCGCACCCGTGAGCAGTTCTTC. It yields the protein CASSPGLAGGRTREQFF.

The genes are TRBV5-1 and TRBJ2-3; maybe TRBD1 (5 bases). Germline V gene lookup returns CDR1 SGHRS and CDR2 YFSETQ. The CDR3 has 15 residues. V was shortened by 0 bases and J by 0 bases, with 8 bases between the two germline ends. CDR3 in amino acids: CASSLGGASTDTQYF. CDR3 in DNA: TGCGCCAGCAGCTTGGGGGGCGCGAGCACAGATACGCAGTATTTT.

This rearrangement joins TRBV4-1 to TRBJ1-2; 11 nucleotides agree with TRBD1. Germline loops: CDR1 MGHRA, CDR2 YSYEKL. The CDR3 totals 15 residues. V lost 5 bases and J lost 8; bases outside the gene matches: 10. This CDR3 is CASSIRTGGAAGYTF. In nucleotides, the CDR3 is TGCGCCAGCAGCATACGGACAGGGGGCGCGGCAGGCTACACCTTC.

The J gene is TRBJ1-4, the V gene TRBV19, with 7 bases lining up with TRBD1. V dropped 1 base and J dropped 3; count of bases not matched to a gene: 5. This CDR3 contains 16 residues. Germline CDR1 reads LNHDA; CDR2 reads SQIVND (reference sequence). The CDR3: CASSIGTGGPNEKLFF. The CDR3 DNA reads as TGTGCCAGTAGTATAGGGACAGGCGGCCCTAATGAAAAACTGTTTTTT.

CDR3 region: CAWASGDQPQHF. The CDR3 nucleotides read TGTGCCTGGGCAAGCGGGGATCAGCCCCAGCATTTT. The chain links TRBV30 to TRBJ1-5, with D hard to call. The V end lost 5 bases, the J end lost 5 bases, and 10 bases lay between the germline ends. From germline, CDR1 is GTSNPN and CDR2 SVGIG (reference sequence). The CDR3 sequence is 12 residues long.

The rearrangement joins TRBV29-1 to TRBJ2-2; no clear D. Trimming cost V 4 bases and J 2 bases, with 2 bases left between them. The V gene's germline CDR1 is SQVTM and CDR2 ANQGSEA. The CDR3 runs 11 residues. CDR3 sequence reads: CSVANTGELFF. CDR3 nucleotide sequence: TGCAGCGTTGCAAACACCGGGGAGCTGTTTTTT.

With regard to this clone: The sample contains more than one DNA sequence encoding this CDR3. J is TRBJ2-7 and V is TRBV12-3 or TRBV12-4, with a possible D match to TRBD2 (5 bases). Deletions cut 6 bases from V and 3 bases from J, with 6 bases between. CDR3 length: 11 residues. CDR3 coding DNA: TGTGCCAGCAGCCGGGACTACGAGCAGTACTTC. As protein: CASSRDYEQYF.

The chain combines TRBV4-2 with TRBJ2-3; D is ambiguous. Germline V lookup: CDR1 LGHNA, CDR2 YNFKEQ. The CDR3 length is 13 residues. Trimming left V 1 base short and J 4 bases short, with 6 bases between. The CDR3 loop reads CASSQVRPDTQYF. The CDR3 nucleotides read TGTGCCAGCAGCCAAGTCAGGCCAGATACGCAGTATTTT.

DNA of the CDR3: TGTGCCACCAGTGAGGGGACCAGGGGTTTTTTTAATTCACCCCTCCACTTT. It yields the protein CATSEGTRGFFNSPLHF. The chain combines TRBV24-1 with TRBJ1-6; D perhaps matches TRBD1 (6 bases). CDR3 size: 17 residues. Germline CDR1 KGHDR, CDR2 SFDVKD. Trimming cost V 4 bases and J 6 bases, with 18 bases left between them.

This chain connects TRBV6-5 to TRBJ2-7, with D possibly TRBD1 on 5 matching bases. The germline CDR1 and CDR2 sequences are MNHEY and SVGAGI. This CDR3 contains 14 residues. Trimming stripped 2 bases from V and 5 bases from J, with 13 bases between. The DNA of the CDR3 is TGTGCCAGCAGTTACCAGGGTATCCAGGACGAGCAGTACTTC. Its protein product is CASSYQGIQDEQYF.

The chain carries TRBV7-2 and TRBJ2-7; 7 nucleotides agree with TRBD2. CDR1 SGHTA and CDR2 FQGNSA come from the germline V gene. The CDR3 length is 14 residues. After removal of 4 bases from V and 0 bases from J, the junction contained 3 bases not matched to a gene. The CDR3 region is CASSSGLYSYEQYF. CDR3 nucleotides: TGTGCCAGCAGCTCGGGACTATACTCCTACGAGCAGTACTTC.

J is TRBJ2-7 and V is TRBV30, with D possibly matching TRBD1 (6 bases). This CDR3 spans 14 amino acids. Germline V lookup: CDR1 GTSNPN, CDR2 SVGIG (reference sequence). V lost 1 base, J lost 4 bases, and 14 bases lay in between. Here the CDR3 reads CAWSAPNRAYEQYF. DNA for the CDR3: TGTGCCTGGAGTGCCCCTAACAGGGCTTACGAGCAGTACTTC.

The chain employs TRBV7-2 and TRBJ1-2, with D unresolved. This CDR3 has 15 amino acids. Trimming took off 1 base at V and 7 bases at J, with 16 bases between the two ends. Looked up from germline, CDR1 is SGHTA and CDR2 is FQGNSA. The CDR3 sequence: CASSLGVGGLGGYTF. The CDR3 region has the DNA TGTGCCAGCAGCTTAGGCGTAGGCGGCCTTGGTGGCTACACCTTC.

CDR3 sequence reads: CASSLKDRPKDYGYTF. The CDR3 nucleotides read TGTGCCAGCAGTCTCAAGGACAGGCCTAAGGACTATGGCTACACCTTC. The chain couples TRBV6-2 or TRBV6-3 to TRBJ1-2; 7 bases line up with TRBD1. The CDR3 consists of 16 residues. Germline V gene lookup returns CDR1 MNHEY and CDR2 SVGEGT. V was clipped by 5 bases and J by 3 bases; unmatched bases: 12.

This chain uses TRBV7-2 with TRBJ1-1, with TRBD1 matching 8 bases. The V segment lost 5 bases and the J segment 1 base; nucleotides outside the gene matches: 9. Germline assignment: CDR1 SGHTA and CDR2 FQGNSA. The CDR3 is 16 residues long. The CDR3 sequence: CASSTLRGQGNTEAFF. The CDR3 DNA reads TGTGCCAGCAGCACCCTCAGGGGGCAGGGGAACACTGAAGCTTTCTTT.

The chain employs TRBV7-3 and TRBJ2-7; 11 nucleotides line up with TRBD2. Germline assignment: CDR1 SGHTA and CDR2 FQGTGA. Trimming cost V 11 bases and J 11 bases; bases outside gene matches: 23. CDR3 length equals 16 residues. As DNA, the CDR3 is TGTGCCCCATCGCCCGGAATGCTAGCGGGAGGTATGGTGGAGTACTTC. Its protein is CAPSPGMLAGGMVEYF.

The chain combines TRBV4-1 with TRBJ1-1, with unresolved D. V was cut by 1 base and J by 0 bases, with 9 bases left in between. The CDR3 covers 15 residues. Looked up from germline, CDR1 is MGHRA and CDR2 is YSYEKL. The CDR3 here is CASSQGVQMNTEAFF. CDR3 nucleotides: TGCGCCAGCAGCCAAGGGGTACAGATGAACACTGAAGCTTTCTTT.

This chain joins TRBV18 and TRBJ1-2, with TRBD1 as a possible D gene (6 bases). V was cut by 2 bases and J by 3 bases, with 22 bases left in between. The CDR3 is 18 amino acids. Germline CDR1 reads KGHSH; CDR2 reads LQKENI. CDR3 bases: TGTGCCAGCTCACCATCGACAGGCTTCCAACGAGGGGACTATGGCTACACCTTC. Translating gives CASSPSTGFQRGDYGYTF.

The J gene is TRBJ1-4, the V gene TRBV4-2, with 9 bases identical to TRBD1. CDR3 length: 17 residues. Germline CDR1 and CDR2: LGHNA and YNFKEQ. V lost 0 bases to trimming and J lost 5 bases; unmatched junction nucleotides: 7. CDR3 sequence: CASSQEVTGGGNEKLFF. In DNA, the CDR3 is TGTGCCAGCAGCCAAGAAGTGACAGGGGGAGGAAATGAAAAACTGTTTTTT.

Only a few counts were recorded for this clone. The rearrangement uses TRBV7-3 and TRBJ2-5, with D possibly being TRBD1 (6 bases). Germline values: CDR1 SGHTA, CDR2 FQGTGA. This CDR3 spans 15 amino acids. Trimming removed 5 bases at V and 5 bases at J, with 18 bases between. The CDR3, as DNA: TGTGCCAGCAGCCCCCTCAATACAGGGATTGAGACCCAGTACTTC. Its translation: CASSPLNTGIETQYF.

The chain uses TRBV4-1 and TRBJ1-5; D gene unclear. From germline, CDR1 is MGHRA and CDR2 YSYEKL. This CDR3 has 13 amino acids. V gave up 0 bases and J gave up 9 bases, with 9 bases separating them. CDR3 region: CASSQDPSPPQHF. The CDR3 coding sequence is TGCGCCAGCAGCCAAGATCCCTCCCCGCCCCAGCATTTT.

This chain uses TRBV5-1 with TRBJ2-2; 11 nucleotides align to TRBD2. This CDR3 comprises 17 residues. V lost 6 bases, J lost 1 base, and 8 bases stayed unmatched. From germline, CDR1 is SGHRS and CDR2 YFSETQ. The CDR3, as DNA: TGCGCCAGCAACCCCCTAACTAGCGGGGGGAACACCGGGGAGCTGTTTTTT. The encoded protein is CASNPLTSGGNTGELFF.

The chain couples TRBV11-2 to TRBJ2-1; TRBD2 matches at 7 bases. The CDR3 has 14 residues. Germline CDR1 SGHAT, CDR2 FQNNGV. Trimming took 5 bases from V and 5 from J; bases not matched to a gene: 6. DNA for the CDR3: TGTGCCAGCAGCGGGGGGGACCTCCACAATGAGCAGTTCTTC. Amino acids: CASSGGDLHNEQFF.

The rearrangement joins TRBV21-1 to TRBJ1-3; the tabulated D call, TRBD1, remains unverified against the DNA. TRBV21-1 is a listed pseudogene. CDR3 length: 17 residues. The DNA for the CDR3 is TGTGCCACCACCCCGGGACAGGGGGCATACACTGGAAACACCATATATTTT. Its protein product is CATTPGQGAYTGNTIYF.

The chain employs TRBV5-5 and TRBJ2-5; 12 bases match TRBD2. The CDR3 is 15 amino acids. The trim removed 3 bases at V and 5 bases at J, leaving 5 bases unmatched. Germline V gene lookup returns CDR1 SGHKS and CDR2 YYEKEE (reference sequence). CDR3 loop: CASSYLAGGSETQYF. CDR3 nucleotide sequence: TGTGCCAGCAGCTACCTAGCGGGGGGGAGTGAGACCCAGTACTTC.

This clone was seen only once. The rearrangement uses TRBV19 and TRBJ1-5, with 7 bases that match TRBD1. Germline CDR1 reads LNHDA; CDR2 reads SQIVND (reference sequence). The CDR3 has 16 amino acids. The V gene end was trimmed by 5 bases and the J gene end by 2 bases; junction bases not matched to a gene: 9. CDR3 in amino acids: CASSQNRGEGNQPQHF. For the CDR3, the DNA is TGTGCCAGTAGTCAAAACAGGGGAGAGGGCAATCAGCCCCAGCATTTT.

As regards this clone: Mismatch with germline at one junction end may stem from a read error. This rearrangement joins TRBV9 to TRBJ2-1, with TRBD2 as a possible D gene (6 bases). Germline CDR1 reads SGDLS; CDR2 reads YYNGEE. The CDR3 is 13 residues long. CDR3 residues: CASSWDSDNEQFF. The CDR3 nucleotides are TGTGCCAGTTCCTGGGACTCCGACAATGAGCAGTTCTTC.